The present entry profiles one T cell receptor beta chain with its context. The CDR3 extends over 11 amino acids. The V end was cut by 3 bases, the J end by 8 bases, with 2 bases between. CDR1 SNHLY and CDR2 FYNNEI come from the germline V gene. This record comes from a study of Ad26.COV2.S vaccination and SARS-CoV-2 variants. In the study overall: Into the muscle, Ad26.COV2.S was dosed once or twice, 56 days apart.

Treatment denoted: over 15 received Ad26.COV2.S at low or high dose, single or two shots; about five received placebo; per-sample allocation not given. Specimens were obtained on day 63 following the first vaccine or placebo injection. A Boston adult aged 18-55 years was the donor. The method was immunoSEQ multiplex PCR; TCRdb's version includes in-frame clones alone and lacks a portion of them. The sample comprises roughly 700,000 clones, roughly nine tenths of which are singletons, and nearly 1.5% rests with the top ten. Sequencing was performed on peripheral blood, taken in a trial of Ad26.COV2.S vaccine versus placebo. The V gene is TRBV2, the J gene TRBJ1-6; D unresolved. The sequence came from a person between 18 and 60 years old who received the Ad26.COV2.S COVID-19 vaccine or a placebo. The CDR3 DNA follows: TGTGCCAGCAGTGACGATTCACCCCTCCACTTT. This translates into CASSDDSPLHF.